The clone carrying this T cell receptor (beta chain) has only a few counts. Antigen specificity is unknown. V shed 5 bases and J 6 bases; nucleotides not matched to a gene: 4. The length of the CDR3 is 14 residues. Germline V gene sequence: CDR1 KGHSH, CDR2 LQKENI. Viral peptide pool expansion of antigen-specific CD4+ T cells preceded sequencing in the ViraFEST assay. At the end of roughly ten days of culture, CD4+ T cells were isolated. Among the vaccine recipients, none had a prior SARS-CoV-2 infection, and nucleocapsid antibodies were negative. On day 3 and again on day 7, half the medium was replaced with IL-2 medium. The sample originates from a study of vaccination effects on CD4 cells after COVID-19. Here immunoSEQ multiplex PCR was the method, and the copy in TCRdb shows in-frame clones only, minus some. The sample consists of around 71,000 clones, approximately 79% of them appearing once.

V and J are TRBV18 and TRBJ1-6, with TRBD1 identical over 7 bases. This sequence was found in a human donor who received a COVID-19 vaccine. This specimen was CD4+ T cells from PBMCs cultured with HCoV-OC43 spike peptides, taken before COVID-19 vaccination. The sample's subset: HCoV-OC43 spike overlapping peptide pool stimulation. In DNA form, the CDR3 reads TGTGCCAGCTCATCAGACAGGGTTAATTCACCCCTCCACTTT. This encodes CASSSDRVNSPLHF.